The 20 T cell receptor beta chains listed next were all sequenced from one sample in a study of T-cell reconstitution after alpha-beta-depleted transplantation in children (dated by TCRdb to the mid-2010s). The method was PCR. TCRdb records Illumina HiSeq 2500 as the sequencer. TCR libraries were prepared with molecular barcoding, using unique molecular identifiers to normalize TCRbeta repertoire quantification. TCRdb took the public reads, trimmed them with fastp at Q25, ran MiXCR for clone calling and kept in-frame beta chains. Entries that share a CDR3 protein sequence are merged under the most common genes and DNA. The sample records hundreds of thousands of distinct CDR3 sequences, approximately 12% of which are singletons. About 2.6% of the sample is in the top ten clones. Sequencing was performed on PBMCs from the stem cell graft donor, taken from the stem cell graft. These TCRs come from a human donor who donated a stem cell graft to a child with acute lymphoblastic leukemia.

Ten or more counts support this clonotype. The chain has TRBV7-9 and TRBJ1-1; the match to TRBD1 covers 7 bases. Trimming took 6 bases from V and 4 from J; bases not matched to a gene: 8. The length of the CDR3 is 14 residues. Looked up from germline, CDR1 is SEHNR and CDR2 is FQNEAQ (reference sequence). CDR3 protein: CASSGRDRATEAFF. CDR3 sequence (DNA): TGTGCCAGCAGTGGACGCGACAGGGCCACTGAAGCTTTCTTT.

This clonotype was counted at least ten times. The junction and the germline gene differ at one end; a read error may be behind it. The CDR3 DNA follows: TGTGCCAGCAGCTCTACTCCCGGGACAGGCCTTAATTTC. Translated: CASSSTPGTGLNF. The chain has TRBV7-2 and TRBJ1-2; 8 bases fit TRBD1. Per the germline V gene, CDR1 is SGHTA and CDR2 is FQGNSA. The CDR3 consists of 13 residues.

The genes are TRBV20-1 and TRBJ1-3, with unresolved D. CDR1 and CDR2 (germline): DFQATT, SNEGSKA (reference sequence). V shed 8 bases and J shed 0 bases, with 8 bases lying between them. The CDR3 loop spans 12 amino acids. CDR3 residues: CSCTSSGNTIYF. CDR3 coding DNA: TGCAGTTGCACGAGCTCTGGAAACACCATATATTTT.

The table lists this clonotype with a few counts. An end of the junction does not agree with germline; a read error may underlie this. The chain employs TRBV7-2 and TRBJ1-5, with D unresolved. This CDR3 spans 13 amino acids. CDR1 and CDR2 from the germline V gene are SGHTA and FQGNSA. This CDR3 is CASSLYGNRPQHF. The CDR3, as DNA: TGTGCCAGCAGCTTATACGGGAATCGGCCCCAGCATTTT.

This clonotype was detected ten times or more. This chain links TRBV7-6 with TRBJ2-7; D perhaps matches TRBD2 (6 bases). The CDR3 is 14 amino acids. CDR1 is SGHVS and CDR2 is FNYEAQ in the germline V gene. V dropped 1 base and J dropped 7 bases, with 14 bases sitting between them. The CDR3 protein is CASSLGGEPGEQYF. CDR3 coding DNA: TGTGCCAGCAGCTTAGGGGGGGAGCCTGGGGAGCAGTACTTC.

In this sample, this clonotype turned up a few times. V is TRBV15 and J is TRBJ2-2; D perhaps matches TRBD1 (5 bases). This CDR3 comprises 15 residues. Trimming took off 5 bases at V and 3 bases at J, with 13 bases between the two ends. Germline-derived CDR1 and CDR2 are LNHNV and YYDKDF (reference sequence). The CDR3 here is CATSPRGRDTGELFF. DNA of the CDR3: TGTGCCACCAGCCCCCGCGGCAGGGACACCGGGGAGCTGTTTTTT.

This clonotype was seen only a few times. The rearrangement links TRBV20-1 to TRBJ1-1; TRBD1 matches at 7 bases. Trimming at V came to 6 bases and at J to 5 bases, leaving 12 bases not matched to a gene. CDR1 and CDR2 (germline): DFQATT, SNEGSKA (reference sequence). This CDR3 has 14 residues. CDR3 sequence (DNA): TGCAGTGCGAGCCTTCGGGACAGTAGAACTGAAGCTTTCTTT. This encodes CSASLRDSRTEAFF.

V is TRBV15 and J is TRBJ2-5; D gene uncertain. CDR1 and CDR2 (germline): LNHNV, YYDKDF (reference sequence). This CDR3 has 15 residues. V lost 3 bases, J lost 5 bases, and 16 bases lay in between. CDR3 nucleotide sequence: TGTGCCACCAGCAGGACCTATGAAGGCCACGAGACCCAGTACTTC. The encoded protein is CATSRTYEGHETQYF.

This chain links TRBV12-3 or TRBV12-4 with TRBJ2-5; D might be TRBD1 (6 bases). Trimming took 1 base from V and 4 from J, leaving 13 bases between them. The CDR3 loop spans 15 amino acids. The CDR3 spells CASSLEGRGIETQYF. The CDR3 nucleotides are TGTGCCAGCAGTTTAGAGGGCAGGGGAATAGAGACCCAGTACTTC.

This clonotype was seen at least ten times. The chain couples TRBV29-1 to TRBJ2-7; weak D call: TRBD1 (7 bases). The CDR3 is made up of 13 amino acids. CDR1 is SQVTM and CDR2 is ANQGSEA in the germline V gene. With 6 bases removed from V and 5 bases from J, the gap between germline ends came to 17 bases. CDR3 in amino acids: CSVETGEADEQYF. CDR3 nucleotide sequence: TGCAGCGTCGAAACAGGGGAGGCGGACGAGCAGTACTTC.

The sample holds many counts of this clonotype. The chain links TRBV7-9 to TRBJ2-2; D might be TRBD1 (5 bases). V was trimmed by 4 bases and J by 5 bases, leaving 11 bases between them. The CDR3 runs 14 residues. Germline V gene lookup returns CDR1 SEHNR and CDR2 FQNEAQ (reference sequence). Here the CDR3 DNA reads TGTGCCAGCAGCTGGCGTAGGGGAACCGGGGAGCTGTTTTTT. It codes for CASSWRRGTGELFF.

The J gene is TRBJ2-1, the V gene TRBV2, with D possibly matching TRBD1 (6 bases). V lost 4 bases, J lost 5 bases, and 9 bases lay in between. CDR1 and CDR2 (germline): SNHLY, FYNNEI. This CDR3 is 13 amino acids long. CDR3 DNA: TGTGCCAGCAGTGTCGGACAGCACAATGAGCAGTTCTTC. This gives the protein CASSVGQHNEQFF.

V and J are TRBV6-5 and TRBJ1-5; D is undetermined. Germline CDR1 and CDR2: MNHEY and SVGAGI. This CDR3 has 17 residues. Deletions cut 2 bases from V and 3 bases from J, with 17 bases between. The CDR3 protein is CASSYKRYTPYNQPQHF. In DNA form, the CDR3 reads TGTGCCAGCAGTTACAAGCGGTACACCCCTTACAATCAGCCCCAGCATTTT.

This clonotype has more than one count but fewer than ten. The chain combines TRBV6-1 with TRBJ1-1; the D is unclear. V was clipped by 6 bases and J by 1 base, with 12 bases between them. CDR1 MNHNS and CDR2 SASEGT come from the germline V gene. This CDR3 is 14 amino acids long. CDR3 DNA: TGTGCCAGCAGCCCCGACGGGCCGAACACTGAAGCTTTCTTT. This sequence encodes CASSPDGPNTEAFF.

This clonotype has more than one count but fewer than ten. The chain has TRBV29-1 and TRBJ2-1; maybe TRBD1 (5 bases). There are 13 residues in the CDR3. CDR1 is SQVTM, CDR2 ANQGSEA, per germline. Trimming cost V 7 bases and J 4 bases, with 14 bases left between them. CDR3 sequence reads: CSARHGAYNEQFF. In DNA, the CDR3 is TGCAGCGCGCGTCATGGGGCTTACAATGAGCAGTTCTTC.

Only a few counts were recorded for this clonotype. V and J are TRBV12-3 or TRBV12-4 and TRBJ2-2; 7 bases align to TRBD2. V dropped 5 bases and J dropped 7; count of bases not matched to a gene: 10. The CDR3 totals 15 residues. Here the CDR3 reads CASSMTSYGSGELFF. The CDR3 DNA follows: TGTGCCAGCAGTATGACTAGCTATGGAAGCGGGGAGCTGTTTTTT.

This clonotype occurred many times. The genes are TRBV10-3 and TRBJ2-1; 9 bases are a match to TRBD2. V lost 6 bases and J lost 5; bases outside the gene matches: 11. This CDR3 comprises 16 residues. Germline V gene sequence: CDR1 ENHRY, CDR2 SYGVKD. CDR3 nucleotide sequence: TGTGCCATCAGCGATTCTGGACTAGCGACCAACAATGAGCAGTTCTTC. Protein sequence: CAISDSGLATNNEQFF.

Many counts were recorded for this clonotype. The chain recombines TRBV7-6 with TRBJ2-7, with 11 nucleotides matching TRBD2. J was trimmed by 2 bases and V by 1 base; bases with no gene match: 7. Germline CDR1 and CDR2: SGHVS and FNYEAQ. This CDR3 has 17 amino acids. This CDR3 reads CASSLDPSGRNTYEQYF. CDR3 DNA: TGTGCCAGCAGCTTAGATCCTAGCGGGAGGAACACCTACGAGCAGTACTTC. The full variable domain, with the rest looked up from reference TRBV7-6 and TRBJ2-7, is GAGVSQSPRYKVTKRGQDVALRCDPISGHVSLYWYRQALGQGPEFLTYFNYEAQQDKSGLPNDRFSAERPEGSISTLTIQRTEQRDSAMYRCASSLDPSGRNTYEQYFGPGTRLTVT.

This clonotype was observed at least ten times. The chain recombines TRBV28 with TRBJ2-3, with D perhaps matching TRBD1 or TRBD2 (6 bases each). This CDR3 has 14 residues. CDR1 MDHEN and CDR2 SYDVKM come from the germline V gene. With 3 bases removed from V and 3 bases from J, the gap between germline ends came to 10 bases. The CDR3 reads CASSFGGRTDTQYF. The CDR3 DNA sequence: TGTGCCAGCAGTTTCGGGGGCCGAACAGATACGCAGTATTTT.

This clonotype was detected many times. The CDR3 bases are TGTGCCAGCAGTTTTGGTAGGAGGGGGTACAATGAGCAGTTCTTC. It encodes CASSFGRRGYNEQFF. The chain uses TRBV12-3 or TRBV12-4 and TRBJ2-1; D is tentatively TRBD1 or TRBD2 (6 bases each). This CDR3 is built from 15 residues. Trimming removed 3 bases at V and 4 bases at J, with 13 bases between.